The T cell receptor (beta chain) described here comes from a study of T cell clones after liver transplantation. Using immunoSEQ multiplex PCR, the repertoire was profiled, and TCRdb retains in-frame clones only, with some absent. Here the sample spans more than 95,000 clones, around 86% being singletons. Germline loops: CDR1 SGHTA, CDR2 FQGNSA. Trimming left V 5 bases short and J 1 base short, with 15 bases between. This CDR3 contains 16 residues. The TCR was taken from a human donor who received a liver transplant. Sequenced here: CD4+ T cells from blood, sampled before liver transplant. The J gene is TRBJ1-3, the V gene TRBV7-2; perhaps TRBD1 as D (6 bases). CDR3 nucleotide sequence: TGTGCCAGCAGCCCCCAGGGGACGAGGTCTGGAAACACCATATATTTT. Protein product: CASSPQGTRSGNTIYF.